The 24 T cell receptor beta chains reported below all come from one sample, sequenced in a study of T cell changes during pregnancy in multiple sclerosis. The data were produced by immunoSEQ multiplex PCR, yet TCRdb's version contains in-frame clones alone and is incomplete. The sample carries around 100,000 clones, just over 90% recorded once. The source was peripheral blood, collected after pregnancy. Source of these receptors: a female donor with multiple sclerosis, enrolled in a pregnancy study.

This clone is a singleton in its sample. J is TRBJ2-2 and V is TRBV7-9; 7 bases fit TRBD2. Looked up from germline, CDR1 is SEHNR and CDR2 is FQNEAQ (reference sequence). With 5 bases clipped from V and 2 bases from J, the junction kept 5 bases outside the gene matches. The CDR3 length is 15 residues. CDR3 nucleotide sequence: TGTGCCAGCAGCAATAGCGGGTATAACACCGGGGAGCTGTTTTTT. Its translation is CASSNSGYNTGELFF.

V gene TRBV12-2 combines with J gene TRBJ2-7; the D call TRBD1 from the table was never checked on the DNA. TRBV12-2 is labeled a pseudogene. The CDR3 has 15 amino acids. The CDR3 here is CASRSHREISYEQYF. CDR3 nucleotides: TGTGCAAGTCGCTCACACAGGGAAATCTCCTACGAGCAGTACTTC.

The chain carries TRBV5-4 and TRBJ2-5; 8 bases fit TRBD1. Germline lookup yields CDR1 SGHNT and CDR2 YYREEE (reference sequence). V gave up 4 bases and J gave up 7 bases; unmatched junction bases: 6. The CDR3 totals 13 residues. The CDR3 here is CASSPTGVGTQYF. The CDR3 DNA is TGTGCCAGCAGCCCGACAGGGGTGGGGACCCAGTACTTC.

The J gene is TRBJ1-4, the V gene TRBV6-5; TRBD1 might be the D (5 bases). Trimming took 2 bases from V and 6 from J, leaving 13 bases between them. This CDR3 contains 15 residues. CDR1 MNHEY and CDR2 SVGAGI come from the germline V gene. CDR3 loop: CASSYLGRDYEKLFF. The CDR3 coding sequence is TGTGCCAGCAGTTACCTCGGCAGGGATTATGAAAAACTGTTTTTT.

V and J are TRBV30 and TRBJ1-1; D is unresolved. V dropped 0 bases and J dropped 4 bases, with 9 bases sitting between them. CDR3 length: 13 residues. Germline V gene lookup returns CDR1 GTSNPN and CDR2 SVGIG (reference sequence). The CDR3 nucleotides are TGTGCCTGGAGTGTAGAAGGGAGCACTGAAGCTTTCTTT. Protein product: CAWSVEGSTEAFF.

This sequence joins TRBV27 and TRBJ1-1; D call uncertain. Trimming left V 5 bases short and J 0 bases short, with 7 bases between. This CDR3 contains 13 residues. The V gene's germline CDR1 is MNHEY and CDR2 SMNVEV (reference sequence). CDR3 DNA sequence: TGTGCCAGCAGTCCAAATTTGAACACTGAAGCTTTCTTT. Its translation: CASSPNLNTEAFF.

This sequence joins TRBV21-1 and TRBJ2-2; the listed D gene, TRBD2, was not tested against the DNA. TRBV21-1 is described as a pseudogene. The CDR3 extends over 18 amino acids. The CDR3 spells CASSKAEWGLAGTGELFF. CDR3 in DNA: TGTGCCAGCAGCAAAGCGGAGTGGGGACTAGCGGGTACCGGGGAGCTGTTTTTT.

The chain employs TRBV5-1 and TRBJ2-1, with 8 bases fitting TRBD1. This CDR3 has 15 residues. Germline V gives CDR1 SGHRS, CDR2 YFSETQ. V lost 0 bases and J lost 9; bases outside the gene matches: 8. The CDR3 protein is CASSLGTMTGVEQFF. The CDR3 DNA sequence: TGCGCCAGCAGCTTGGGCACGATGACAGGGGTTGAGCAGTTCTTC.

The rearrangement links TRBV16 to TRBJ1-2; 7 nucleotides agree with TRBD1. The CDR3 loop spans 15 amino acids. V was clipped by 3 bases and J by 3 bases; unmatched bases: 7. The germline V gene has CDR1 KGHSY and CDR2 FQNENV. The CDR3 bases are TGTGCCAGCAGCCACAAATCTGGGACAGACTATGGCTACACCTTC. It encodes CASSHKSGTDYGYTF.

V is TRBV7-8 and J is TRBJ1-2; D not certain. Germline V gene lookup returns CDR1 SGHVS and CDR2 FQNEAQ. Deletions cut 0 bases from V and 4 bases from J, with 9 bases between. The CDR3 length is 14 residues. CDR3 bases: TGTGCCAGCAGCTTAGCCTCGGTCACCTATGGCTACACCTTC. This sequence encodes CASSLASVTYGYTF.

The sample holds one count of this clone. The V gene is TRBV6-6, the J gene TRBJ1-1, with 8 bases aligning to TRBD1. The CDR3 extends over 15 amino acids. Germline lookup yields CDR1 MNHNY and CDR2 SVGAGI (reference sequence). Trimming at V came to 0 bases and at J to 4 bases, leaving 4 bases not matched to a gene. CDR3 protein: CASSYSPGTGTEAFF. CDR3 nucleotide sequence: TGTGCCAGCAGTTACTCCCCCGGGACAGGCACTGAAGCTTTCTTT.

V usage is TRBV9 and J usage is TRBJ1-4; possibly TRBD1 for D (6 bases). V was shortened by 3 bases and J by 5 bases, with 11 bases between the two germline ends. CDR1 and CDR2 from the germline V gene are SGDLS and YYNGEE. The CDR3 runs to 14 residues. The CDR3 is CASSAGGQNEKLFF. The CDR3 DNA sequence: TGTGCCAGCAGCGCGGGGGGGCAGAATGAAAAACTGTTTTTT.

In regard to this clone: Other nucleotide sequences in the sample specify the same CDR3. V and J are TRBV5-4 and TRBJ2-7, with 8 bases matching TRBD1. This CDR3 is built from 14 residues. The germline CDR1 and CDR2 sequences are SGHNT and YYREEE (reference sequence). Germline trimming cut 4 bases from V and 3 bases from J; bases unmatched to any gene: 6. The CDR3 coding sequence is TGTGCCAGCAGCGACGGACAGGGACGCTACGAGCAGTACTTC. The encoded protein is CASSDGQGRYEQYF.

The rearrangement joins TRBV9 to TRBJ2-2, with D perhaps TRBD1 (6 bases). This CDR3 has 15 residues. V lost 1 base to trimming and J lost 7 bases, with 14 bases between them. The germline CDR1 and CDR2 sequences are SGDLS and YYNGEE. CDR3 sequence reads: CASSVNQGHDGELFF. The CDR3 DNA reads TGTGCCAGCAGCGTAAATCAGGGGCATGACGGGGAGCTGTTTTTT.

CDR3: CASRLADTGELFF. The CDR3 nucleotides are TGTGCCAGCAGACTAGCGGACACCGGGGAGCTGTTTTTT. The chain is built from TRBV6-1 and TRBJ2-2, with 8 bases identical to TRBD2. With V trimmed by 6 bases and J by 3 bases, 0 bases remained unmatched. Germline V lookup: CDR1 MNHNS, CDR2 SASEGT. The CDR3 consists of 13 residues.

The chain combines TRBV29-1 with TRBJ2-1; TRBD1 agrees at 9 bases. Looked up from germline, CDR1 is SQVTM and CDR2 is ANQGSEA. The CDR3 spans 14 residues. The V and J ends lost 3 bases and 6 bases, in that order; junction bases with no gene match: 6. This CDR3 is CSVDRDRVGNEQFF. The CDR3 DNA is TGCAGCGTTGACCGGGACAGGGTGGGCAATGAGCAGTTCTTC.

V is TRBV15 and J is TRBJ1-5, with D perhaps matching TRBD1 (5 bases). Between the trimmed V and J ends, which lost 1 base and 5 bases, there was a span of 12 bases. Germline V gene data show CDR1 as LNHNV and CDR2 as YYDKDF (reference sequence). The CDR3 spans 15 residues. CDR3 sequence (DNA): TGTGCCACCAGCAGAGTGACAGATTGGGATCAGCCCCAGCATTTT. This sequence encodes CATSRVTDWDQPQHF.

This chain joins TRBV5-8 and TRBJ2-7, with 8 nucleotides matching TRBD2. Per germline, CDR1 SGHTS and CDR2 YDEGEE. The V gene end was trimmed by 4 bases and the J gene end by 6 bases; junction bases not matched to a gene: 6. This CDR3 has 13 residues. CDR3 amino acids: CASSPGTRFEQYF. CDR3 DNA: TGTGCCAGCAGCCCCGGGACTAGGTTCGAGCAGTACTTC.

This clone has more than one count but fewer than ten. The gene calls are TRBV6-4 and TRBJ2-2; TRBD1 agrees at 11 bases. This CDR3 is built from 16 residues. Trimming at V came to 10 bases and at J to 7 bases, leaving 14 bases not matched to a gene. Germline CDR1 MRHNA, CDR2 SNTAGT. DNA for the CDR3: TGTGCCACCTCCGACGGGGGACAGGGGGGCATCGGGGAGCTGTTTTTT. Translated, it gives CATSDGGQGGIGELFF.

The chain recombines TRBV7-6 with TRBJ2-3; 7 nucleotides align to TRBD2. This CDR3 comprises 16 residues. The V and J ends lost 2 bases and 5 bases, in that order; junction bases with no gene match: 10. CDR1 and CDR2 (germline): SGHVS, FNYEAQ. The chain's CDR3 is CASSLPYRGDKDTQYF. CDR3 coding DNA: TGTGCCAGCAGCTTACCGTATCGGGGGGATAAAGATACGCAGTATTTT.

The rearrangement links TRBV5-1 to TRBJ1-6, with 9 bases fitting TRBD1. Germline CDR1 is SGHRS and CDR2 is YFSETQ. The V gene end was trimmed by 4 bases and the J gene end by 9 bases; junction bases not matched to a gene: 8. The CDR3 runs to 15 residues. CDR3 sequence (DNA): TGCGCCAGCAGCCCGGACAGGGGTGGCCTTTCACCCCTCCACTTT. Translating it yields CASSPDRGGLSPLHF.

The chain is built from TRBV6-5 and TRBJ2-1; TRBD2 matches 8 bases. The V gene end was trimmed by 0 bases and the J gene end by 9 bases; junction bases not matched to a gene: 10. The CDR3 totals 16 residues. Germline CDR1 MNHEY, CDR2 SVGAGI. This chain's CDR3 is CASSYSTPPGGGEQFF. CDR3 nucleotides: TGTGCCAGCAGTTACTCGACCCCGCCGGGAGGGGGTGAGCAGTTCTTC.

V usage is TRBV27 and J usage is TRBJ2-2; no clear D gene. Germline-derived CDR1 and CDR2 are MNHEY and SMNVEV (reference sequence). The CDR3 contains 13 residues. Trimming left V 5 bases short and J 0 bases short, with 4 bases between. CDR3 sequence reads: CASSITNTGELFF. The CDR3 DNA sequence: TGTGCCAGCAGTATAACGAACACCGGGGAGCTGTTTTTT.

Only one count was recorded for this clone. V gene TRBV6-6 combines with J gene TRBJ1-4; 7 bases agree with TRBD1. The CDR3 totals 14 residues. Germline-derived CDR1 and CDR2 are MNHNY and SVGAGI (reference sequence). J gave up 1 base and V 6 bases, and 2 bases lay outside the gene matches. CDR3 in DNA: TGTGCCAGCAGGCAGGGGGGAACTAATGAAAAACTGTTTTTT. It is translated as CASRQGGTNEKLFF.